Listed below are T cell receptor beta chains from one sample, sequenced in a study of post-analysis software for immune sequencing data. TCRdb processed the PCR reads anew with MiXCR; each CDR3 protein has one entry. The sample consists of about 820,000 distinct CDR3 sequences, 53% of them appearing once. The specimen was blood. The receptors shown here come from a girl aged 10 to 17 with multiple sclerosis. Each CDR3 is given with its conserved first and last residue. The D gene is left open where the match is weak. Rows may omit the clone size; those that give it use once, few, many or a size class.

>few|.|TRBJ2-3|TRBV29-1
CNVRRLVRGSGDTQYF
TGCAACGTTAGAAGATTGGTCAGGGGCTCGGGAGATACGCAGTATTTT
>few|TRBD2|TRBJ2-7|TRBV4-1
CASSQPTSGRTYEQYF
TGCGCCAGCAGCCAACCGACTAGCGGGAGGACCTACGAGCAGTACTTC
>.|.|TRBJ2-3|TRBV4-2
CASSQDPRGFDTQYF
TGTGCCAGCAGCCAAGACCCCCGTGGTTTTGATACGCAGTATTTT
>.|.|TRBJ2-3|TRBV5-1
CASGAYTDTQYF
TGCGCCAGCGGGGCCTACACAGATACGCAGTATTTT
>few|TRBD1|TRBJ1-2|TRBV29-1
CSEGGQGAGNYGYTF
TGCAGCGAAGGGGGACAGGGTGCGGGAAACTATGGCTACACCTTC
>.|TRBD1|TRBJ1-6|TRBV20-1
CSARDLRQGSYSPLHF
TGCAGTGCTAGAGATCTGAGACAGGGAAGTTATTCACCCCTCCACTTT
>.|TRBD1|TRBJ2-5|TRBV29-1
CSVNRGRRETQYF
TGCAGCGTTAATAGGGGGCGCAGGGAGACCCAGTACTTC
>.|TRBD1|TRBJ2-3|TRBV6-2/TRBV6-3
CASSYRDSSTDTQYF
TGTGCCAGCAGTTACCGGGACAGTAGCACAGATACGCAGTATTTT
>.|TRBD2|TRBJ2-5|TRBV10-3
CAAGRLAGGRGLQETQYF
TGTGCCGCCGGGAGACTAGCGGGAGGGAGGGGCCTCCAAGAGACCCAGTACTTC
>.|.|TRBJ2-5|TRBV20-1
CSANSRQIQETQYF
TGCAGTGCTAACTCCCGACAGATACAAGAGACCCAGTACTTC
>.|.|TRBJ2-1|TRBV29-1
CSVESGASSYNEQFF
TGCAGCGTTGAGTCCGGGGCGAGCTCCTACAATGAGCAGTTCTTC
>.|.|TRBJ2-1|TRBV20-1
CSASVPVGTREQFF
TGCAGTGCTAGTGTTCCCGTGGGGACGCGGGAGCAGTTCTTC
>few|.|TRBJ2-1|TRBV15
CATSRPPEGVLWNEQFF
TGTGCCACCAGCAGACCCCCGGAGGGAGTTCTTTGGAATGAGCAGTTCTTC
>few|TRBD1|TRBJ2-7|TRBV20-1
CSARGGPGTGISYEQYF
TGCAGTGCTAGAGGGGGCCCCGGGACAGGGATCTCCTACGAGCAGTACTTC
>.|.|TRBJ2-5|TRBV7-7
CASSLGSTYAQYF
TGTGCTAGCAGCTTGGGCAGCACGTACGCGCAGTACTTC
>few|.|TRBJ2-3|TRBV12-3/TRBV12-4
CASTTQMWSTQYF
TGTGCCAGCACCACCCAAATGTGGAGTACGCAGTATTTT
>few|.|TRBJ2-5|TRBV7-9
CASSFSGANKETQYF
TGTGCCAGCAGCTTCTCAGGGGCGAATAAAGAGACCCAGTACTTC
>.|TRBD1|TRBJ2-7|TRBV6-5
CASRLQGARYEQYF
TGTGCCAGCAGGCTACAGGGGGCTCGGTACGAGCAGTACTTC
>.|.|TRBJ1-5|TRBV5-1
CASSQMGPQPQHF
TGCGCCAGCAGCCAAATGGGGCCTCAGCCCCAGCATTTT
>few|.|TRBJ2-7|TRBV6-5
CASSSLTTYEQYF
TGTGCCAGCAGTTCCCTCACAACCTACGAGCAGTACTTC
>.|TRBD1|TRBJ2-7|TRBV18
CASSPGAGTGGYEQYF
TGTGCCAGCTCACCAGGAGCCGGGACAGGGGGCTACGAGCAGTACTTC
>many|.|TRBJ2-7|TRBV7-2
CASSLTGASSYEQYF
TGTGCCAGCAGCTTAACGGGGGCTTCCTCCTACGAGCAGTACTTC
>.|.|TRBJ2-3|TRBV7-9
CASSLNPTTDTQYF
TGTGCCAGCAGCTTAAATCCCACCACAGATACGCAGTATTTT
>.|.|TRBJ2-7|TRBV3-1
CASRKDSTTYEQYF
TGTGCCAGCAGAAAAGACAGCACAACCTACGAGCAGTACTTC
>.|TRBD1|TRBJ2-7|TRBV29-1
CSVASKPGTGHSYEQYF
TGCAGCGTAGCGTCGAAGCCCGGGACAGGGCACTCCTACGAGCAGTACTTC
>few|.|TRBJ1-1|TRBV6-1
CASRQKLNTEAFF
TGTGCCAGCAGACAGAAGCTGAACACTGAAGCTTTCTTT
>.|TRBD1|TRBJ1-2|TRBV7-6
CASSSGQGSNYGYTF
TGTGCCAGCAGCTCGGGACAGGGAAGTAACTATGGCTACACCTTC
>.|.|TRBJ2-3|TRBV29-1
CSVGVDADTQYF
TGCAGCGTTGGAGTGGATGCAGATACGCAGTATTTT
>.|TRBD2|TRBJ2-1|TRBV20-1
CSARDGALAGGGNEQFF
TGCAGTGCTAGAGATGGTGCCCTAGCGGGGGGAGGGAATGAGCAGTTCTTC
>.|TRBD1|TRBJ1-4|TRBV6-5
CASSYTRQGADEKLFF
TGTGCCAGCAGTTACACCCGACAGGGGGCTGACGAAAAACTGTTTTTT
>few|TRBD2|TRBJ2-7|TRBV9
CASSVETSGWYEQYF
TGTGCCAGCAGCGTAGAAACTAGCGGGTGGTACGAGCAGTACTTC
>.|.|TRBJ2-1|TRBV5-1
CASSLGQGSTSYNEQFF
TGCGCCAGCAGCTTGGGGCAGGGATCAACTTCATACAATGAGCAGTTCTTC
>.|TRBD2|TRBJ2-1|TRBV29-1
CSVRAGAVGEQFF
TGCAGCGTGCGAGCGGGGGCTGTGGGTGAGCAGTTCTTC
>.|.|TRBJ2-4|TRBV5-1
CASSRESTKNIQYF
TGCGCCAGCAGCCGGGAGTCGACCAAAAACATTCAGTACTTC
>.|TRBD2|TRBJ2-1|TRBV5-4
CASSHSSGSNEQFF
TGTGCCAGCAGCCATAGTAGCGGGAGCAATGAGCAGTTCTTC
>.|TRBD1|TRBJ2-1|TRBV6-5
CASSYRGQGANEQFF
TGTGCCAGCAGTTACCGCGGACAGGGGGCAAATGAGCAGTTCTTC
>.|TRBD2|TRBJ2-1|TRBV12-5
CASERSTSGLHSYNEQFF
TGTGCTAGTGAGAGATCGACTAGCGGGCTCCACTCCTACAATGAGCAGTTCTTC
>few|TRBD2|TRBJ2-6|TRBV29-1
CSVGTSGMSGANVLTF
TGCAGCGTTGGAACCAGCGGGATGTCTGGGGCCAACGTCCTGACTTTC
>.|TRBD1|TRBJ1-2|TRBV5-1
CASSPRQGSDGYTF
TGCGCCAGCAGCCCCCGACAGGGATCGGATGGCTACACCTTC
>few|.|TRBJ2-7|TRBV7-3
CASSLSPGDFYEQYF
TGTGCCAGCAGCTTGTCCCCAGGGGACTTCTACGAGCAGTACTTC
>.|.|TRBJ2-7|TRBV5-1
CASSLAFGDEQYF
TGCGCCAGCAGCTTGGCCTTTGGGGACGAGCAGTACTTC
>once|TRBD2|TRBJ2-7|TRBV7-2
CASSSRAGGGYEQYF
TGTGCCAGCAGCTCCCGAGCGGGGGGTGGGTACGAGCAGTACTTC
>.|.|TRBJ2-7|TRBV5-1
CASSLDSDAYEQYF
TGCGCCAGCAGCCTGGACAGCGACGCCTACGAGCAGTACTTC
>.|.|TRBJ1-1|TRBV6-5
CASSYKTRNTEAFF
TGTGCCAGCAGTTACAAAACGAGAAACACTGAAGCTTTCTTT
>.|.|TRBJ2-5|TRBV5-1
CASTRVVGETQYF
TGCGCCAGCACCAGGGTTGTTGGGGAGACCCAGTACTTC
>.|.|TRBJ1-1|TRBV7-3
CASSAGRGEGTEAFF
TGTGCCAGCAGCGCCGGCCGGGGGGAAGGCACTGAAGCTTTCTTT
>.|.|TRBJ2-6|TRBV15
CATNLQSGRGTGANVLTF
TGTGCCACCAACTTGCAATCAGGGAGGGGGACGGGGGCCAACGTCCTGACTTTC
>.|.|TRBJ2-5|TRBV7-9
CASSLTGADQETQYF
TGTGCCAGCAGCTTAACCGGGGCGGACCAAGAGACCCAGTACTTC
>.|TRBD1|TRBJ2-1|TRBV3-1
CASSRAGTGTGEQFF
TGTGCCAGCAGCCGAGCCGGGACAGGGACAGGTGAGCAGTTCTTC
>few|.|TRBJ2-5|TRBV5-1
CASSSGAGPETQYF
TGCGCCAGCAGCTCCGGCGCAGGACCAGAGACCCAGTACTTC
>few|.|TRBJ2-1|TRBV20-1
CSARDYQGHQFF
TGCAGTGCTAGAGATTATCAGGGCCATCAGTTCTTC
>.|.|TRBJ1-1|TRBV6-6
CASNLQGGNTEAFF
TGTGCCAGCAATTTACAGGGAGGCAACACTGAAGCTTTCTTT
>.|.|TRBJ2-5|TRBV29-1
CSVMGPGVGETQYF
TGCAGCGTTATGGGCCCCGGTGTCGGGGAGACCCAGTACTTC
>.|TRBD2|TRBJ2-1|TRBV20-1
CSAPLSGSSYNEQFF
TGCAGTGCTCCTCTGAGCGGGAGCTCCTACAATGAGCAGTTCTTC
>.|TRBD2|TRBJ2-4|TRBV19
CATREGHVVKNIQYF
TGTGCCACCCGGGAGGGACATGTGGTCAAAAACATTCAGTACTTC
>.|.|TRBJ2-7|TRBV21-1
CASSKAGQGNEQYF
TGTGCCAGCAGCAAAGCAGGGCAGGGTAACGAGCAGTACTTC
>.|.|TRBJ2-7|TRBV7-2
CASSLVGGDEQYF
TGTGCCAGCAGCTTAGTCGGAGGAGACGAGCAGTACTTC
>.|TRBD2|TRBJ2-1|TRBV29-1
CSVDSGGVSNEQFF
TGCAGCGTTGATAGCGGGGGAGTTTCCAATGAGCAGTTCTTC
>.|.|TRBJ2-5|TRBV15
CVTSTRDRGETQYF
TGTGTCACCAGCACGCGGGACCGCGGAGAGACCCAGTACTTC
>.|TRBD2|TRBJ2-5|TRBV5-1
CASSLVRLAGETQYF
TGCGCCAGCAGCTTGGTACGACTAGCAGGAGAGACCCAGTACTTC